Each of the 24 T cell receptor beta chains below was sequenced from the same sample in a study of shared clonotypes between healthy human individuals. Naive CD8 cells were CD45RO-negative, positively selected for CCR7, excluding terminally differentiated effector memory CD45RA+ cells. This table comes from immunoSEQ multiplex PCR, and its TCRdb copy is limited to in-frame clones, with some not included. The table has hundreds of thousands of clones, about 96% seen once. Input material: naive CD8+ T cells sorted from blood. The receptors stem from a woman in her 30s in good health.

This clone was recorded once. This chain joins TRBV25-1 and TRBJ2-2, with D hard to call. Germline CDR1 is MGHDK and CDR2 is SYGVNS. V lost 3 bases and J 1 base, leaving 12 bases between the germline ends. This CDR3 has 16 residues. CDR3 DNA: TGTGCCAGCAGTGAGACCCTTAGTGTGAACACCGGGGAGCTGTTTTTT. Translating gives CASSETLSVNTGELFF. Based on the CDR3 plus reference TRBV25-1 and TRBJ2-2, the full variable domain is EADIYQTPRYLVIGTGKKITLECSQTMGHDKMYWYQQDPGMELHLIHYSYGVNSTEKGDLSSESTVSRIRTEHFPLTLESARPSHTSQYLCASSETLSVNTGELFFGEGSRLTVL.

The chain combines TRBV27 with TRBJ1-5; no clear D. This CDR3 has 14 residues. Germline CDR1 MNHEY, CDR2 SMNVEV (reference sequence). V was clipped by 1 base and J by 6 bases, with 10 bases between them. The CDR3 here is CASSLLGRGQPQHF. The CDR3 DNA reads TGTGCCAGCAGTTTATTGGGGAGAGGTCAGCCCCAGCATTTT.

This sequence joins TRBV19 and TRBJ1-2; no clear D. CDR1 LNHDA and CDR2 SQIVND come from the germline V gene (reference sequence). Trimming shortened V by 5 bases and J by 2 bases, and 15 bases separated the two germline ends. This CDR3 has 15 amino acids. CDR3 bases: TGTGCCAGTAGTTCCTGGGCAGACCTCAACTATGGCTACACCTTC. This codes for CASSSWADLNYGYTF.

The rearrangement joins TRBV7-9 to TRBJ2-7, with a possible D match to TRBD1 (5 bases). The V end lost 5 bases, the J end lost 6 bases, and 11 bases lay between the germline ends. The CDR3 is 12 residues long. Germline assignment: CDR1 SEHNR and CDR2 FQNEAQ (reference sequence). The CDR3 spells CASSTRVREQYF. CDR3 in DNA: TGTGCCAGCAGCACCAGGGTTCGCGAGCAGTACTTC.

The V and J genes are TRBV5-6 and TRBJ2-7; maybe TRBD2 (5 bases). Trimming took off 0 bases at V and 2 bases at J, with 9 bases between the two ends. The length of the CDR3 is 14 residues. Germline CDR1 is SGHDT and CDR2 is YYEEEE. CDR3 residues: CASSLGHGAYEQYF. Written as DNA, the CDR3 is TGTGCCAGCAGCTTGGGACACGGGGCCTACGAGCAGTACTTC.

This clone has a single count. This chain links TRBV11-3 with TRBJ1-3; D not certain. The germline V gene has CDR1 SGHNT and CDR2 YENEEA. The V end lost 1 base, the J end lost 4 bases, and 14 bases lay between the germline ends. The CDR3 sequence is 16 residues long. The chain's CDR3 is CASSLGRGSSGNTIYF. The CDR3, as DNA: TGTGCCAGCAGCTTAGGTAGAGGTTCATCGGGAAACACCATATATTTT.

This rearrangement joins TRBV19 to TRBJ2-7; 8 bases map to TRBD2. The germline V gene has CDR1 LNHDA and CDR2 SQIVND (reference sequence). The CDR3 has 13 amino acids. V lost 6 bases, J lost 3 bases, and 4 bases stayed unmatched. The CDR3 coding sequence is TGTGCCAGTAGCTCCGGGACTAGCTACGAGCAGTACTTC. Translation: CASSSGTSYEQYF.

The chain recombines TRBV18 with TRBJ2-1, with D perhaps matching TRBD1 (5 bases). The CDR3 sequence is 12 residues long. V lost 3 bases and J lost 10, with 10 bases in between. The germline gives CDR1 KGHSH, CDR2 LQKENI. The CDR3 region has the DNA TGTGCCAGCTCACCTCAGGGTGACGAGCAGTTCTTC. This gives the protein CASSPQGDEQFF.

The chain carries TRBV5-4 and TRBJ2-3; possibly TRBD2 for D (5 bases). Trimming left V 2 bases short and J 3 bases short, with 10 bases between. CDR1 SGHNT and CDR2 YYREEE come from the germline V gene (reference sequence). The CDR3 has 14 residues. The CDR3 sequence is CASSLEAVTDTQYF. The CDR3 coding sequence is TGTGCCAGCAGCTTAGAAGCGGTAACAGATACGCAGTATTTT.

This chain joins TRBV25-1 and TRBJ2-7; TRBD1 is a possible D gene (5 bases). Germline V CDR1 and CDR2: MGHDK, SYGVNS. V was trimmed by 5 bases and J by 3 bases, leaving 8 bases between them. There are 12 residues in the CDR3. This chain's CDR3 is CASSPQGYEQYF. DNA of the CDR3: TGTGCCAGCAGTCCGCAGGGCTACGAGCAGTACTTC.

This chain uses TRBV9 with TRBJ2-1; D possibly uses TRBD1 or TRBD2 (5 bases each). V gave up 0 bases and J gave up 3 bases, with 16 bases separating them. Germline values: CDR1 SGDLS, CDR2 YYNGEE. There are 17 residues in the CDR3. This CDR3 reads CASSVAGRPGIYNEQFF. The DNA of the CDR3 is TGTGCCAGCAGCGTAGCGGGGCGCCCAGGGATCTACAATGAGCAGTTCTTC. The full variable domain, its missing parts supplied by reference TRBV9 and TRBJ2-1, is DSGVTQTPKHLITATGQRVTLRCSPRSGDLSVYWYQQSLDQGLQFLIQYYNGEERAKGNILERFSAQQFPDLHSELNLSSLELGDSALYFCASSVAGRPGIYNEQFFGPGTRLTVL.

This sequence joins TRBV5-6 and TRBJ1-3, with D possibly TRBD1 on 5 matching bases. CDR3 size: 17 residues. Germline V gene data show CDR1 as SGHDT and CDR2 as YYEEEE. The V and J ends lost 0 bases and 2 bases respectively, with 15 bases between them. The CDR3 region has the DNA TGTGCCAGCAGCTTGGCCGGGGCAGGGAGTCCTGGAAACACCATATATTTT. This encodes CASSLAGAGSPGNTIYF.

This clone has a handful of counts. The sample contains more than one DNA sequence encoding this CDR3. V and J are TRBV14 and TRBJ1-2; no reliable D call. The V gene's germline CDR1 is SGHDN and CDR2 FVKESK. The CDR3 consists of 13 residues. Trimming removed 1 base from V and 4 bases from J, with 7 bases in between. Here the CDR3 DNA reads TGTGCCAGCAGCCAAGGTGCAGCCTATGGCTACACCTTC. It codes for CASSQGAAYGYTF.

This chain connects TRBV4-2 to TRBJ2-2; possible D gene TRBD1, 5 bases. This CDR3 has 17 amino acids. Germline V gene lookup returns CDR1 LGHNA and CDR2 YNFKEQ. Trimming removed 0 bases from V and 4 bases from J, with 15 bases in between. The CDR3 sequence is CASSQDGAGLSTGELFF. The CDR3 DNA reads as TGTGCCAGCAGCCAAGATGGGGCAGGCCTTAGCACCGGGGAGCTGTTTTTT.

In its sample, this clone was seen once. The chain employs TRBV2 and TRBJ1-4; the match to TRBD1 covers 7 bases. This CDR3 has 18 amino acids. V was clipped by 4 bases and J by 4 bases; unmatched bases: 15. Germline CDR1 is SNHLY and CDR2 is FYNNEI. In DNA, the CDR3 is TGTGCCAGCAGTGTCACAGGGGCCCCTTCTTCTCTTAATGAAAAACTGTTTTTT. Protein: CASSVTGAPSSLNEKLFF. Full variable domain (remainder filled in from reference TRBV2 and TRBJ1-4): EPEVTQTPSHQVTQMGQEVILRCVPISNHLYFYWYRQILGQKVEFLVSFYNNEISEKSEIFDDQFSVERPDGSNFTLKIRSTKLEDSAMYFCASSVTGAPSSLNEKLFFGSGTQLSVL.

The chain links TRBV28 to TRBJ2-3; D unresolved. Trimming pared 6 bases from V and 6 bases from J, leaving 13 bases between. The CDR3 covers 13 residues. Germline assignment: CDR1 MDHEN and CDR2 SYDVKM. The CDR3 is CASSSLNIDTQYF. The CDR3 nucleotides are TGTGCCAGCAGCTCCCTCAATATCGATACGCAGTATTTT.

This chain joins TRBV4-1 and TRBJ1-2; D unclear. The CDR3 sequence is 11 residues long. V was trimmed by 4 bases and J by 8 bases, leaving 8 bases between them. Germline CDR1 reads MGHRA; CDR2 reads YSYEKL. The CDR3 nucleotides read TGCGCCAGCAGCCTAGGGCTCGGCTACACCTTC. Protein sequence: CASSLGLGYTF.

The chain employs TRBV27 and TRBJ2-1; the D gene could be TRBD1 or TRBD2 (5 bases each). The germline V gene has CDR1 MNHEY and CDR2 SMNVEV (reference sequence). The CDR3 is made up of 16 amino acids. V was pared by 4 bases and J by 6 bases, with 19 bases between. The CDR3 DNA sequence: TGTGCCAGCAGTTCTCGGGGCCAGGGATTGCGCAATGAGCAGTTCTTC. Its translation is CASSSRGQGLRNEQFF.

Written as DNA, the CDR3 is TGCGCCAGCAGCCCGCGGGGGGAGGACACTGAAGCTTTCTTT. It encodes CASSPRGEDTEAFF. The chain has TRBV4-1 and TRBJ1-1, with D perhaps matching TRBD1 (5 bases). This CDR3 region has 14 residues. Trimming cost V 4 bases and J 3 bases, with 12 bases left between them. CDR1 and CDR2 from the germline V gene are MGHRA and YSYEKL.

The genes are TRBV7-9 and TRBJ2-7; 7 positions match TRBD1. This CDR3 is built from 16 residues. The V and J ends lost 5 bases and 2 bases, in that order; junction bases with no gene match: 12. Germline lookup yields CDR1 SEHNR and CDR2 FQNEAQ (reference sequence). DNA of the CDR3: TGTGCCAGCAGCAAAAGGGACAGCCAATCCCCCTACGAGCAGTACTTC. Translated, it gives CASSKRDSQSPYEQYF.

V usage is TRBV27 and J usage is TRBJ2-1; the D call may be TRBD1 or TRBD2 (5 bases each). From germline, CDR1 is MNHEY and CDR2 SMNVEV (reference sequence). V dropped 2 bases and J dropped 9 bases, with 14 bases sitting between them. This CDR3 contains 14 residues. The CDR3 sequence is CASSLTGPGTEQFF. CDR3 coding DNA: TGTGCCAGCAGTTTAACGGGCCCCGGGACTGAGCAGTTCTTC.

This chain joins TRBV19 and TRBJ1-4; D is ambiguous. V lost 1 base to trimming and J lost 6 bases, with 9 bases between them. This CDR3 contains 14 residues. The germline V gene has CDR1 LNHDA and CDR2 SQIVND (reference sequence). The CDR3 reads CASSIVGVHEKLFF. CDR3 DNA sequence: TGTGCCAGTAGTATAGTCGGGGTTCATGAAAAACTGTTTTTT.

This clone has just one count. The V gene is TRBV6-6, the J gene TRBJ2-5; D is perhaps TRBD1 (5 bases). CDR3 length equals 14 residues. V was trimmed by 6 bases and J by 5 bases, leaving 16 bases between them. Germline loops: CDR1 MNHNY, CDR2 SVGAGI (reference sequence). In nucleotides, the CDR3 is TGTGCCAGCAGGACACAGGAAAACCGGGAGACCCAGTACTTC. Its protein product is CASRTQENRETQYF.

About this clone itself: This sample includes further DNA sequences coding for the same CDR3. The chain is built from TRBV27 and TRBJ1-5; no firm D call. V was shortened by 0 bases and J by 3 bases, with 3 bases between the two germline ends. The CDR3 sequence is 13 residues long. CDR1 and CDR2 (germline): MNHEY, SMNVEV (reference sequence). As DNA, the CDR3 is TGTGCCAGCAGTTTATCCCCCAATCAGCCCCAGCATTTT. Its protein is CASSLSPNQPQHF.